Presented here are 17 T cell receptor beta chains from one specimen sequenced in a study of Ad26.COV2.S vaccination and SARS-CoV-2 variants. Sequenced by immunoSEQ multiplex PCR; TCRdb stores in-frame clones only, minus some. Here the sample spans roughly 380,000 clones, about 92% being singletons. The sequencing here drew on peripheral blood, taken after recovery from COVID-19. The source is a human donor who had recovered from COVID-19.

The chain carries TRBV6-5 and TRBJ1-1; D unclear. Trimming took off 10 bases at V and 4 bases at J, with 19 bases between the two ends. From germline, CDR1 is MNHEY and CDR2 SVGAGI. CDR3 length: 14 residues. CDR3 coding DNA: TGTGCCACCTTAACAGACGGGGTCACCACTGAAGCTTTCTTT. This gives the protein CATLTDGVTTEAFF.

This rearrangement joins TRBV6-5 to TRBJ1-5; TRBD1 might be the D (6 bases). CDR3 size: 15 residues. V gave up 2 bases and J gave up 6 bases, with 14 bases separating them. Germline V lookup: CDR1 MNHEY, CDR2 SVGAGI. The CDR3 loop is CASSYAGQVGQPQHF. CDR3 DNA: TGTGCCAGCAGTTACGCGGGACAAGTAGGTCAGCCCCAGCATTTT.

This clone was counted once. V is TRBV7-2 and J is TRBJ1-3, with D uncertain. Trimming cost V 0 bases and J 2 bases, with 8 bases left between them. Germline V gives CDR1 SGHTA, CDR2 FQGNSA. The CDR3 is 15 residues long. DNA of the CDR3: TGTGCCAGCAGCTTAGCCAGTGGGCCTGGAAACACCATATATTTT. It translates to CASSLASGPGNTIYF.

The DNA of the CDR3 is TGTGCCAGCAGCTTAACGGGACAGGGGATTGAAAAACTGTTTTTT. It is translated as CASSLTGQGIEKLFF. This chain joins TRBV5-5 and TRBJ1-4; 10 nucleotides agree with TRBD1. Trimming cost V 2 bases and J 7 bases; bases outside gene matches: 5. The germline gives CDR1 SGHKS, CDR2 YYEKEE (reference sequence). The CDR3 is made up of 15 amino acids.

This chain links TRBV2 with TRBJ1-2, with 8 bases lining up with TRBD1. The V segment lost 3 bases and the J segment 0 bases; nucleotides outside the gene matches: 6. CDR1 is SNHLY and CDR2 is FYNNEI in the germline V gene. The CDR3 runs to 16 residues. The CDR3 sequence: CASSEGRGQANYGYTF. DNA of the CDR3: TGTGCCAGCAGTGAGGGCAGGGGGCAAGCTAACTATGGCTACACCTTC.

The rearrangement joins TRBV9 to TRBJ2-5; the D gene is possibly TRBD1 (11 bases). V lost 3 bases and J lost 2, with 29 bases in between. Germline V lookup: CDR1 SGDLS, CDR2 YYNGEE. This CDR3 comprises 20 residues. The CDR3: CASSAPRTGGPSGGQETQYF. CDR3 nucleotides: TGTGCCAGCAGCGCCCCACGGACAGGGGGCCCTAGCGGGGGACAAGAGACCCAGTACTTC.

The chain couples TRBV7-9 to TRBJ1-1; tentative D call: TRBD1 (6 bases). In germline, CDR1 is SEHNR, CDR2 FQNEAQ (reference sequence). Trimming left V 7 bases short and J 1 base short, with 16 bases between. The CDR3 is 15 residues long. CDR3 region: CASTSLGGANTEAFF. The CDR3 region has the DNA TGTGCCAGCACCTCTTTGGGGGGGGCGAACACTGAAGCTTTCTTT.

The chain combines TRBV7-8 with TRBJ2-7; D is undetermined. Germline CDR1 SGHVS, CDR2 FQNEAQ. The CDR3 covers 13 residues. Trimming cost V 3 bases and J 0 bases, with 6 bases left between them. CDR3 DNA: TGTGCCAGCAGCTTGGGGAACTCCTACGAGCAGTACTTC. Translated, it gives CASSLGNSYEQYF.

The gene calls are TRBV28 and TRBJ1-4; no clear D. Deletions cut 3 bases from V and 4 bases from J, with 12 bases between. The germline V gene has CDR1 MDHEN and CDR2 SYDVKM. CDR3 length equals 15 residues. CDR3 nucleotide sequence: TGTGCCAGCAGTTTGAGTGGGGTAAATAATGAAAAACTGTTTTTT. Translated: CASSLSGVNNEKLFF.

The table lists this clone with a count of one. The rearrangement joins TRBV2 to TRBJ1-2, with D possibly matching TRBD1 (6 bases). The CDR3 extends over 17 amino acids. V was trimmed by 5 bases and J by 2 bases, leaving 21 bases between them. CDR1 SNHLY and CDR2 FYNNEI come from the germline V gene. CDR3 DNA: TGTGCCAGCAGTCCGGACAGTATCCCCGCGGGGAACTATGGCTACACCTTC. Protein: CASSPDSIPAGNYGYTF.

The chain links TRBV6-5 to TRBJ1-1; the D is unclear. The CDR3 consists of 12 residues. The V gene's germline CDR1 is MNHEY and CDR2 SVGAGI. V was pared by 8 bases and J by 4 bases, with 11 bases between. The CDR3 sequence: CASSPWGTEAFF. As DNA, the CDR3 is TGTGCCAGCTCCCCTTGGGGCACTGAAGCTTTCTTT.

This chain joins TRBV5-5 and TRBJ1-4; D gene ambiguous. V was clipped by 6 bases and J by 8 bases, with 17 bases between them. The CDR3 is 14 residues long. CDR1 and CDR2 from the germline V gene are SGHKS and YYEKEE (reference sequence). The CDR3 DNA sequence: TGTGCCAGCACCATGACCGGGAGCTCGGAAAAACTGTTTTTT. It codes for CASTMTGSSEKLFF.

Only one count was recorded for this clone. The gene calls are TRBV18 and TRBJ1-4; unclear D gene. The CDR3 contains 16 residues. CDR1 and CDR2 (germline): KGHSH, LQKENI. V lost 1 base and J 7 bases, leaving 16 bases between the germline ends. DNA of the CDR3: TGTGCCAGCTCACCACAGCAGAGGGAGGCGGGTGAAAAACTGTTTTTT. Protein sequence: CASSPQQREAGEKLFF.

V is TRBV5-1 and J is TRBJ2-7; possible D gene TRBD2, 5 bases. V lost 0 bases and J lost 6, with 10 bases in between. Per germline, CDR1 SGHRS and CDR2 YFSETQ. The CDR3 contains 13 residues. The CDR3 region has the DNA TGCGCCAGCAGCTTGGAGGGCAGCGGCGAGCAGTACTTC. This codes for CASSLEGSGEQYF.

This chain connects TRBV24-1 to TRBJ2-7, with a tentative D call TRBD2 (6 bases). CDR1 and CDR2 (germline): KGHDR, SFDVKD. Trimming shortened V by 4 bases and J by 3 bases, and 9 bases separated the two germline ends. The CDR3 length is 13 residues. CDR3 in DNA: TGTGCCACCAGTGAGACCGGGGGCTACGAGCAGTACTTC. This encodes CATSETGGYEQYF.

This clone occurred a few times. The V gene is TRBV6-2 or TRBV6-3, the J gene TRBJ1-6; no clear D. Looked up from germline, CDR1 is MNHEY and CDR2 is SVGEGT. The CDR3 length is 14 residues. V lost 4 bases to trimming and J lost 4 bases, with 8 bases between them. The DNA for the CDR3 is TGTGCCAGCAGTTCACCTTATTATAATTCACCCCTCCACTTT. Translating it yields CASSSPYYNSPLHF.

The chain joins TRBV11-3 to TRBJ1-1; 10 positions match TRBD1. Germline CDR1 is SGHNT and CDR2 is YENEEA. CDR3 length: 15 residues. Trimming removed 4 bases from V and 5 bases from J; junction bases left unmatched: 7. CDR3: CASSWGGQGRTEAFF. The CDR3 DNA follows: TGTGCCAGCAGCTGGGGGGGACAGGGGAGGACTGAAGCTTTCTTT.